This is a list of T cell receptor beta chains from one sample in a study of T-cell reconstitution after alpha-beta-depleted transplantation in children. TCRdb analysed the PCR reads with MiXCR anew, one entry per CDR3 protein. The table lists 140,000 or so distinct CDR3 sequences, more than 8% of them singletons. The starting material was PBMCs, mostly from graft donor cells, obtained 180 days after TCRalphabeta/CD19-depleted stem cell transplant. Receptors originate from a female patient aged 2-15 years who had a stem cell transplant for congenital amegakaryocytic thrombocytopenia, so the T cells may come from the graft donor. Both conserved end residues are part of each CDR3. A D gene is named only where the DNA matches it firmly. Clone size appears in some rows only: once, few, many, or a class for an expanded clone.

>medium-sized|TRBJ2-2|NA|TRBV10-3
CAISEIPPRATGELFF
TGTGCCATCAGTGAAATCCCCCCCCGAGCGACCGGGGAGCTGTTTTTT
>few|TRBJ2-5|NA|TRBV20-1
CSAGLTGQETQYF
TGCAGTGCTGGATTAACAGGGCAAGAGACCCAGTACTTC
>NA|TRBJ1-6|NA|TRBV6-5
CASSYRGQPNSPLHF
TGTGCCAGCAGTTACCGCGGACAGCCTAATTCACCCCTCCACTTT
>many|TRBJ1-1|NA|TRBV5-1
CASSLPGNTEAFF
TGCGCCAGCAGCTTACCGGGAAACACTGAAGCTTTCTTT
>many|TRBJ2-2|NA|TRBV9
CASERGAEIGELFF
TGTGCCAGCGAAAGGGGGGCTGAGATCGGGGAGCTGTTTTTT
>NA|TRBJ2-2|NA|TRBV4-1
CASSHPTGSTGELFF
TGCGCCAGCAGCCACCCAACAGGGTCCACCGGGGAGCTGTTTTTT
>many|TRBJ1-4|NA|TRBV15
CATSRDMIGKLFF
TGTGCCACCAGCAGAGATATGATTGGGAAACTGTTTTTT
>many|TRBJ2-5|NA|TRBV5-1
CASSFQGARETQYF
TGCGCCAGCAGCTTCCAAGGGGCGCGAGAGACCCAGTACTTC
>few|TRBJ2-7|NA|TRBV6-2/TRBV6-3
CASSTLARTPYEQYF
TGTGCCAGCAGTACCCTAGCGAGGACACCCTACGAGCAGTACTTC
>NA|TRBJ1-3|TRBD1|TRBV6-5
CASSYSFHRGNTIYF
TGTGCCAGCAGTTACTCGTTTCACAGGGGGAACACCATATATTTT
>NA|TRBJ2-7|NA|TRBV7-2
CASSLDGRYEQYF
TGTGCCAGCAGCCTTGACGGCCGCTACGAGCAGTACTTC
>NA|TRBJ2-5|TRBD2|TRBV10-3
CAISGGGGRAQETQYF
TGTGCCATCAGTGGAGGGGGCGGGAGGGCCCAAGAGACCCAGTACTTC
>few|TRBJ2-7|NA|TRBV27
CASSLLPGHEQYF
TGTGCCAGCAGTTTACTCCCGGGGCACGAGCAGTACTTC
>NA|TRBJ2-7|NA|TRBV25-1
CASSEEYPEPYEQYF
TGTGCCAGCAGTGAGGAGTACCCGGAGCCCTACGAGCAGTACTTC
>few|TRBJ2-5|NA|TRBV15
CATSRDRVFQETQYF
TGTGCCACCAGCAGAGACAGGGTTTTTCAAGAGACCCAGTACTTC
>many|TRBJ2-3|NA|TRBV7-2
CASSLVPGIQNTDTQYF
TGTGCCAGCAGCTTAGTTCCCGGGATCCAGAACACAGATACGCAGTATTTT
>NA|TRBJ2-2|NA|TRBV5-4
CASSLRFGGLNTGELFF
TGTGCCAGCAGCTTGAGATTTGGGGGGCTGAACACCGGGGAGCTGTTTTTT
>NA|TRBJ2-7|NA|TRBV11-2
CASSSHYEQYF
TGTGCCAGCAGCTCCCACTACGAGCAGTACTTC
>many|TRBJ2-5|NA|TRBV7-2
CASSLTRGSQETQYF
TGTGCCAGCAGCTTAACTAGGGGTTCCCAAGAGACCCAGTACTTC
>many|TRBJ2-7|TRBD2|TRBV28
CASRLGLAETEQYF
TGTGCCAGCAGACTGGGACTAGCAGAAACCGAGCAGTACTTC
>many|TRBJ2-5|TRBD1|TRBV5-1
CASSPSTGVVETQYF
TGCGCCAGCAGCCCGTCGACAGGGGTGGTGGAGACCCAGTACTTC
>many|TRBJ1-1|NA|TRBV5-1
CASSSGGPLAEAFF
TGCGCCAGCAGCTCGGGTGGGCCCCTGGCTGAAGCTTTCTTT
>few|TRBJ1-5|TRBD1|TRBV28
CASSPRGRFGGNQPQHF
TGTGCCAGCAGCCCCAGGGGGAGATTTGGTGGCAATCAGCCCCAGCATTTT
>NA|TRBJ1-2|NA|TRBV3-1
CASTLMGSNYGYTF
TGTGCCAGCACCCTAATGGGCAGTAACTATGGCTACACCTTC
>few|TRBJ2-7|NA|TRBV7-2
CASSRLGTPYEQYF
TGTGCCAGCAGCCGCCTGGGAACCCCCTACGAGCAGTACTTC
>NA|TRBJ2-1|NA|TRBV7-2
CATQDTGGNNEQFF
TGTGCCACCCAAGACACAGGCGGTAACAATGAGCAGTTCTTC
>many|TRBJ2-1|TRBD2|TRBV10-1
CASSVASGRNEQFF
TGCGCCAGCAGTGTGGCTAGCGGGAGGAATGAGCAGTTCTTC
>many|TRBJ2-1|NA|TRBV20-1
CSARGWAGEQFF
TGCAGTGCTAGGGGGTGGGCCGGGGAGCAGTTCTTC
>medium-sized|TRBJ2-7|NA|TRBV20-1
CSAGSLYEQYF
TGCAGTGCTGGGAGCCTCTACGAGCAGTACTTC
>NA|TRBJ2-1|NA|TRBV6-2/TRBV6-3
CASTPTIRLGSYNEQFF
TGTGCCAGCACCCCAACCATCCGGCTAGGATCCTACAATGAGCAGTTCTTC
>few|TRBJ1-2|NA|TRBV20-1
CSARIGSADGYTF
TGCAGTGCTAGAATCGGGAGTGCTGATGGCTACACCTTC
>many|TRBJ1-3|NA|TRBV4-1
CASSQNYRAGNTIYF
TGCGCCAGCAGCCAAAATTACAGGGCTGGAAACACCATATATTTT
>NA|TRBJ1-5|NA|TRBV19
CASADQLGRGDNQPQHF
TGTGCCAGTGCTGATCAACTGGGACGGGGAGACAATCAGCCCCAGCATTTT
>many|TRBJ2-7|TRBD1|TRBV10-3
CAISVFPGQGSYEQYF
TGTGCCATCAGTGTATTCCCGGGACAGGGTTCCTACGAGCAGTACTTC
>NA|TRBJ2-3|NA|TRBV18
CASSQISTDTQYF
TGTGCCAGCTCACAAATCAGCACAGATACGCAGTATTTT
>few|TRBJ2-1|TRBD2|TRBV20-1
CSALSGRNYNEQFF
TGCAGTGCCCTTAGCGGGAGGAACTACAATGAGCAGTTCTTC
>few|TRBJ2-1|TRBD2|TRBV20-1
CSASWLAGGGEQFF
TGCAGTGCTAGTTGGCTAGCGGGAGGGGGTGAGCAGTTCTTC
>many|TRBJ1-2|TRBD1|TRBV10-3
CAISTGNYGYTF
TGTGCCATATCGACAGGGAACTACGGCTACACCTTC
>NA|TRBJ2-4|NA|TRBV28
CASTLGLTGARNIQYF
TGTGCCAGCACCCTTGGGCTCACCGGGGCTCGGAACATTCAGTACTTC
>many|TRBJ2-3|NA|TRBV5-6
CASSLVVLVPDTQYF
TGTGCCAGCAGCTTGGTCGTCCTTGTCCCAGATACGCAGTATTTT
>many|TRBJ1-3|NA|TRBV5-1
CASSLDPDSGNTIYF
TGCGCCAGCAGTTTGGACCCGGACTCTGGAAACACCATATATTTT
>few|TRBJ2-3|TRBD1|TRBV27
CASSYRGTGGRDTQYF
TGTGCCAGCAGTTATCGGGGGACAGGGGGCAGGGATACGCAGTATTTT
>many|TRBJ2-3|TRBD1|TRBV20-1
CSVWLGGPGPDTQYF
TGCAGTGTATGGCTAGGGGGCCCTGGGCCAGATACGCAGTATTTT
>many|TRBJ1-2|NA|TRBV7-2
CASSSPQGYTF
TGTGCCAGCAGCTCTCCCCAAGGCTACACCTTC
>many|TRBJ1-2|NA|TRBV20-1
CSARHNYGYTF
TGCAGTGCTAGACATAACTATGGCTACACCTTC
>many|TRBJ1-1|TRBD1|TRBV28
CASTVTGAEAFF
TGTGCCAGCACCGTGACAGGGGCTGAAGCTTTCTTT
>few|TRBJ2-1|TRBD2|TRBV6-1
CASSERISFIRAGVGVEQFF
TGTGCCAGCAGTGAAAGGATATCCTTCATTCGGGCGGGAGTGGGGGTTGAGCAGTTCTTC